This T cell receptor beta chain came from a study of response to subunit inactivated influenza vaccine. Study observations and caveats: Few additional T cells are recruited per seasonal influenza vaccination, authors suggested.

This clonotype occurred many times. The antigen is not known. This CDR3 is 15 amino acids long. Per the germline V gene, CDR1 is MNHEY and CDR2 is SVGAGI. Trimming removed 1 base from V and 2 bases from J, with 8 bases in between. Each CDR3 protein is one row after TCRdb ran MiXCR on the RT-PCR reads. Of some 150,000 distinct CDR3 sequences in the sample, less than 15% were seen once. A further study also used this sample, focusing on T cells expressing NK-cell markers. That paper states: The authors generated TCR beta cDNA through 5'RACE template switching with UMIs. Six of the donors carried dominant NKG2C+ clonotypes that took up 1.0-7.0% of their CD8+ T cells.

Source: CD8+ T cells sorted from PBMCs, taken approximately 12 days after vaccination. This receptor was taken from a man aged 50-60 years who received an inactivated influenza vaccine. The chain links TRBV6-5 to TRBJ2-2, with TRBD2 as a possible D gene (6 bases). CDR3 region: CASSYFSGNTGELFF. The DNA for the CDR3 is TGTGCCAGCAGTTACTTTAGCGGTAACACCGGGGAGCTGTTTTTT.